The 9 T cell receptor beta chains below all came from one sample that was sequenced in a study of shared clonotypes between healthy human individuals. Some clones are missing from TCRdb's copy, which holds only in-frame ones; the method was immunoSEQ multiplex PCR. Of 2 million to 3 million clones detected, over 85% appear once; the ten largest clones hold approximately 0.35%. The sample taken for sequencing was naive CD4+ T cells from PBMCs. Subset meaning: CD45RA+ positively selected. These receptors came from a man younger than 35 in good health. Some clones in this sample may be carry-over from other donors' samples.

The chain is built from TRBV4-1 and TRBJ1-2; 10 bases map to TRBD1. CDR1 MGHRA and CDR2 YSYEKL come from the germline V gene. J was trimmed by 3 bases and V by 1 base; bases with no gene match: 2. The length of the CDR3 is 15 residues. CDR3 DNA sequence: TGCGCCAGCAGCCAAGTGGGACAGGGGCACTATGGCTACACCTTC. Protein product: CASSQVGQGHYGYTF.

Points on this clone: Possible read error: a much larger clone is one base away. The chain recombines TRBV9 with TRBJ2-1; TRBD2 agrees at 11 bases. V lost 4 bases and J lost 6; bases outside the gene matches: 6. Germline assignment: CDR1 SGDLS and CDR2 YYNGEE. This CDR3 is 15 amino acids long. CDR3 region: CASSKTGTSGNEQFF. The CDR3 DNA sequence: TGTGCCAGCAGCAAGACCGGGACTAGCGGCAATGAGCAGTTCTTC.

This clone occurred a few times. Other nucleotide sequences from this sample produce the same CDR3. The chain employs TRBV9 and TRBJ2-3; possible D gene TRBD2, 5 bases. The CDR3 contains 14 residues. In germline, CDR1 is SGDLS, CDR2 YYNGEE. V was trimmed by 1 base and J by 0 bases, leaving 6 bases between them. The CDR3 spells CASSVRGSTDTQYF. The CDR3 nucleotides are TGTGCCAGCAGCGTACGGGGTAGCACAGATACGCAGTATTTT.

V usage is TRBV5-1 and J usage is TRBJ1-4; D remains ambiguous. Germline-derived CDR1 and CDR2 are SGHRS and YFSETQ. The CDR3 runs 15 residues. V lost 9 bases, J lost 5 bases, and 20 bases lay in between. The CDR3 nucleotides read TGCGCCACCCGGCCGAGGGTAGCTTCGAATGAAAAACTGTTTTTT. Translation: CATRPRVASNEKLFF.

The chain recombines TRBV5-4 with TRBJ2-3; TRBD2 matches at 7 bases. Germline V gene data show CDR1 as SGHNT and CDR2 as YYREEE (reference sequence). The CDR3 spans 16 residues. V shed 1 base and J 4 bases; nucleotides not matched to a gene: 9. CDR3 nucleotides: TGTGCCAGCAGCTTGTCAGCGGGAAGTCGGGCAGATACGCAGTATTTT. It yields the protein CASSLSAGSRADTQYF.

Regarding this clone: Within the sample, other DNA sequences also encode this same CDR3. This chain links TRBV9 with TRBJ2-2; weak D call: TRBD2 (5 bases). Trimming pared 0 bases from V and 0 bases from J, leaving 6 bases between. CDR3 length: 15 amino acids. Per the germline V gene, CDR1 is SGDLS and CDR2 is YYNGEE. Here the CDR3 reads CASSVGGSNTGELFF. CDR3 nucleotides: TGTGCCAGCAGCGTAGGAGGGTCGAACACCGGGGAGCTGTTTTTT.

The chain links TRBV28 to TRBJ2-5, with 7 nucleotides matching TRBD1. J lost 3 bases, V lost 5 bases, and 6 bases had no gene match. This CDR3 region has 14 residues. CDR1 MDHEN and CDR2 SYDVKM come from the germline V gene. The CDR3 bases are TGTGCCAGCAGTCCGTGGGACAGTAAAGAGACCCAGTACTTC. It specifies CASSPWDSKETQYF.

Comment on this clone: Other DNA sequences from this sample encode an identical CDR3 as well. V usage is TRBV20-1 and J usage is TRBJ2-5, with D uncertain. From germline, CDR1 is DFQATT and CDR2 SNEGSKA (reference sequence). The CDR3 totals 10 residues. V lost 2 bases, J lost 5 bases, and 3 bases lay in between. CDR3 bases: TGCAGTGCTAGACGTGAGACCCAGTACTTC. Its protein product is CSARRETQYF.

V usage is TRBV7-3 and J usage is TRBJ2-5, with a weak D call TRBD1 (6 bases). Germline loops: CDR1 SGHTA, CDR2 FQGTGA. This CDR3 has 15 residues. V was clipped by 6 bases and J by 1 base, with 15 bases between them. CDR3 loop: CASRPSGAPQETQYF. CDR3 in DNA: TGTGCCAGCAGACCCTCAGGGGCCCCCCAAGAGACCCAGTACTTC. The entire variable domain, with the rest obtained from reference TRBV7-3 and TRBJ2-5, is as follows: GAGVSQTPSNKVTEKGKYVELRCDPISGHTALYWYRQSLGQGPEFLIYFQGTGAADDSGLPNDRFFAVRPEGSVSTLKIQRTERGDSAVYLCASRPSGAPQETQYFGPGTRLLVL.